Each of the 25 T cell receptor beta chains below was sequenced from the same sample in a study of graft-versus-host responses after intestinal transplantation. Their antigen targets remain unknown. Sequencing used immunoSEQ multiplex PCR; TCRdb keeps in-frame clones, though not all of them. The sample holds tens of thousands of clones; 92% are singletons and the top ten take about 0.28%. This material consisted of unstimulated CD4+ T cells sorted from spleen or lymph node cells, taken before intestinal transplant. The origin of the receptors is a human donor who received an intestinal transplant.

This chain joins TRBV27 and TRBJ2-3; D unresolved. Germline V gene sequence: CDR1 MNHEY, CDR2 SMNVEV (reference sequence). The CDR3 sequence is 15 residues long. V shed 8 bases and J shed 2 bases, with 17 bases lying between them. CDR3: CASRLYRALTDTQYF. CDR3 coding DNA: TGTGCCAGCCGCCTTTATCGGGCTCTCACAGATACGCAGTATTTT.

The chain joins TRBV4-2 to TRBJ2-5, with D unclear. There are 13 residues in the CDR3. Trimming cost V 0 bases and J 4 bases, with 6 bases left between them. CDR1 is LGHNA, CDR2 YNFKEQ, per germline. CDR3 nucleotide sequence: TGTGCCAGCAGCCAAGATCTTAGAGAGACCCAGTACTTC. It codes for CASSQDLRETQYF.

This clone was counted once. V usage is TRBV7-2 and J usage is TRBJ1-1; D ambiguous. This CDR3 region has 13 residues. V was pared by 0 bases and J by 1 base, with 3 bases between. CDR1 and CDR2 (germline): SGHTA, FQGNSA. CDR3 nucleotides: TGTGCCAGCAGCTTAGCGAGGAACACTGAAGCTTTCTTT. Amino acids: CASSLARNTEAFF.

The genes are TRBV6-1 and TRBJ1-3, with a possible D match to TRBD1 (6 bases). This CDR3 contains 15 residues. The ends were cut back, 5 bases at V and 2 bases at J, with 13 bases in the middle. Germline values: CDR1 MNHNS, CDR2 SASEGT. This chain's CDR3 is CASSKGGTAGNTIYF. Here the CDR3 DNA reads TGTGCCAGCAGTAAAGGGGGAACGGCTGGAAACACCATATATTTT.

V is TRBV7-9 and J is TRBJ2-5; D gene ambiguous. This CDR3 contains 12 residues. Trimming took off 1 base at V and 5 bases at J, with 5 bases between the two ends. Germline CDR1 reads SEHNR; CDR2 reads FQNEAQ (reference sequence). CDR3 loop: CASSLVGETQYF. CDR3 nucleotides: TGTGCCAGCAGCTTAGTCGGTGAGACCCAGTACTTC.

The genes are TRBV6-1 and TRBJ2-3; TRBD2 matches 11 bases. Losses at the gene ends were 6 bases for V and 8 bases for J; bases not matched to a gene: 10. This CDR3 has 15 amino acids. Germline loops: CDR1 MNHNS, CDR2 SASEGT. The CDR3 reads CASRDSGRGGGTQYF. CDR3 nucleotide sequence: TGTGCCAGCAGGGATAGCGGGAGGGGTGGAGGTACGCAGTATTTT.

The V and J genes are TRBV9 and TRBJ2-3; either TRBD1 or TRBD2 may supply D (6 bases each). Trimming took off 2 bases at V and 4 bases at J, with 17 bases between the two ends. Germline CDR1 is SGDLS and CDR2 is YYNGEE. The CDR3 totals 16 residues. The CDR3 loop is CASSVSEGGLADTQYF. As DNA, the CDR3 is TGTGCCAGCAGCGTTTCTGAGGGGGGCTTGGCAGATACGCAGTATTTT.

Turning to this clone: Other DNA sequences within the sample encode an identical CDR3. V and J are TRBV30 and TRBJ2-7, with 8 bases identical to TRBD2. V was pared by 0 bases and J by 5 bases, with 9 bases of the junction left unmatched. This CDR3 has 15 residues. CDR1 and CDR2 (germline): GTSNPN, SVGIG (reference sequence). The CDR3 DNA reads TGTGCCTGGAGTGTAACACTAGCGGCCCGTAACGAGCAGTACTTC. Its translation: CAWSVTLAARNEQYF.

The CDR3 bases are TGTGCCAGCAATAAGGGTAGGGAATTATACGAGCAGTACTTC. It specifies CASNKGRELYEQYF. The chain uses TRBV6-1 and TRBJ2-7; D remains ambiguous. This CDR3 spans 14 amino acids. CDR1 and CDR2 (germline): MNHNS, SASEGT. V shed 7 bases and J shed 4 bases, with 17 bases lying between them.

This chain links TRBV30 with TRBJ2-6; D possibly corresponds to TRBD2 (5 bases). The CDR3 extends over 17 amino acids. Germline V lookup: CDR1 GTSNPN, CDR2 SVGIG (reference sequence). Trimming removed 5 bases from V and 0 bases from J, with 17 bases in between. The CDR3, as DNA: TGTGCCTGGGCCGGGGTCGTCGGGCTCTCTGGGGCCAACGTCCTGACTTTC. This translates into CAWAGVVGLSGANVLTF.

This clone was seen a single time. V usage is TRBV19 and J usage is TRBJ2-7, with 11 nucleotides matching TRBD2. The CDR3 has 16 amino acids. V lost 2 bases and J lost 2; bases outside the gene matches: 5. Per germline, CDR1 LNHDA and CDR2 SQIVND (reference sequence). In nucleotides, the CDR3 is TGTGCCAGTAGTATACGGGGACTAGCGGATCCCTACGAGCAGTACTTC. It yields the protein CASSIRGLADPYEQYF.

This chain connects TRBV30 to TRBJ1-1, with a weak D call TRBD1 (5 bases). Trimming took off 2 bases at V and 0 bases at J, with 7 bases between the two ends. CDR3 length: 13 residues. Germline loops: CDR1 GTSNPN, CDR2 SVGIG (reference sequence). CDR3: CAWSSRVNTEAFF. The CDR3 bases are TGTGCCTGGAGTTCCAGGGTGAACACTGAAGCTTTCTTT.

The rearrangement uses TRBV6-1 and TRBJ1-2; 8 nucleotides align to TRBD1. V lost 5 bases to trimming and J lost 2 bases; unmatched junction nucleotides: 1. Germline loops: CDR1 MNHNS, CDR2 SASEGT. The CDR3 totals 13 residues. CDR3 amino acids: CASSRTGNYGYTF. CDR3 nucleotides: TGTGCCAGCAGTAGGACAGGGAACTATGGCTACACCTTC.

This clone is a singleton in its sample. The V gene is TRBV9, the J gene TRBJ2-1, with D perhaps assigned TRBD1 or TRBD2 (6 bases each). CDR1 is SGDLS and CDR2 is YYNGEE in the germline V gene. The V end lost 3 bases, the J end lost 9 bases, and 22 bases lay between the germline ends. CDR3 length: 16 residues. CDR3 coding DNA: TGTGCCAGCAGCGCTACCGGGACCGCCGAGGGGGGTGAGCAGTTCTTC. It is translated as CASSATGTAEGGEQFF.

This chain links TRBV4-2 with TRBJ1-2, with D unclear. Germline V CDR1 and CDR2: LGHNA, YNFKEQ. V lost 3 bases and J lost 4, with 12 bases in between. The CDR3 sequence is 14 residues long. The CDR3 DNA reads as TGTGCCAGCAGCCACCTTACTACACCCTATGGCTACACCTTC. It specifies CASSHLTTPYGYTF.

For the CDR3, the DNA is TGCGCCAGCACCTCACAGGGGGCTAAAACTACTAGCGGGAGAGGGTCGCAGTATTTT. Protein sequence: CASTSQGAKTTSGRGSQYF. The J gene is TRBJ2-3, the V gene TRBV5-1; 11 bases fit TRBD2. CDR1 and CDR2 (germline): SGHRS, YFSETQ. V was pared by 6 bases and J by 10 bases, with 25 bases of the junction left unmatched. The CDR3 spans 19 residues.

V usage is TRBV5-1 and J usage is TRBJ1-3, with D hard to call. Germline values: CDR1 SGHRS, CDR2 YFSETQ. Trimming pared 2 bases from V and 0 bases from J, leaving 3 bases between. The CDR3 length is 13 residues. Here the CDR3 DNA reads TGCGCCAGCAGCTTCGACTCTGGAAACACCATATATTTT. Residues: CASSFDSGNTIYF.

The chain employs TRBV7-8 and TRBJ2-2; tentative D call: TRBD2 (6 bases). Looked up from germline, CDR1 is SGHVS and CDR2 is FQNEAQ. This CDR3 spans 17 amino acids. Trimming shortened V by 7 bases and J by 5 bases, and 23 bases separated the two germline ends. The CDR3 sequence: CASNPLEGSGRTGELFF. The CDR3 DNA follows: TGTGCCAGCAACCCCCTCGAGGGTAGCGGACGAACCGGGGAGCTGTTTTTT.

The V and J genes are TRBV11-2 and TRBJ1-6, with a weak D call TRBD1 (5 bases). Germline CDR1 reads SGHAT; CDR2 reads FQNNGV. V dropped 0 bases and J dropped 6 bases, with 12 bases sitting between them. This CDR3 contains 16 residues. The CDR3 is CASSLDFVQGNSPLHF. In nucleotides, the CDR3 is TGTGCCAGCAGCTTAGATTTCGTGCAGGGTAATTCACCCCTCCACTTT.

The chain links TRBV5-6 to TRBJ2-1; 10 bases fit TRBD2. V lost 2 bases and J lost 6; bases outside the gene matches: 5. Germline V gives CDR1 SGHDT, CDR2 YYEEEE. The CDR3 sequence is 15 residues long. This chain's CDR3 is CASSLAGGPGNEQFF. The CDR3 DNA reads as TGTGCCAGCAGCTTAGCGGGAGGGCCTGGCAATGAGCAGTTCTTC.

The CDR3 sequence is CASSQQGQSGYEQYF. The CDR3 DNA sequence: TGTGCCAGCAGTCAACAGGGACAGAGTGGCTACGAGCAGTACTTC. The chain combines TRBV6-5 with TRBJ2-7, with TRBD1 matching over 7 bases. Germline V lookup: CDR1 MNHEY, CDR2 SVGAGI. The ends lost 5 bases at V and 3 bases at J; junction bases unmatched: 10. This CDR3 contains 15 residues.

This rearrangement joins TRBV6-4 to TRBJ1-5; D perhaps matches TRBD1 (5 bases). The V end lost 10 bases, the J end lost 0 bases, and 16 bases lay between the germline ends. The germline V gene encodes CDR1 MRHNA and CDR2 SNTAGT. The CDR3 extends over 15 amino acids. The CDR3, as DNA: TGTGCCAACCCGACAGTCGCAAATAGCAATCAGCCCCAGCATTTT. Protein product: CANPTVANSNQPQHF.

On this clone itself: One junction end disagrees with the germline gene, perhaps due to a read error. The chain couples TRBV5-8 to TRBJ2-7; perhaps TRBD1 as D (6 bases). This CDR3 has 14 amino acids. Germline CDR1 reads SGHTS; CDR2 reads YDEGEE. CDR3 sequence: CASSLQPNLLRGGF. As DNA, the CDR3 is TGTGCCAGCAGCCTTCAACCGAATCTCCTACGAGGGGGCTTC.

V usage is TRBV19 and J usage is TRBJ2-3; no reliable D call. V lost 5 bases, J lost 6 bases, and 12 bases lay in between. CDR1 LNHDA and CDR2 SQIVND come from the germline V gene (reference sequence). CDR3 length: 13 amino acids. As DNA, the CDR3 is TGTGCCAGTAGTTCGGATCGTGGCGATACGCAGTATTTT. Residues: CASSSDRGDTQYF. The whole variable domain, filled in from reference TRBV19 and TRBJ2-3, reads DGGITQSPKYLFRKEGQNVTLSCEQNLNHDAMYWYRQDPGQGLRLIYYSQIVNDFQKGDIAEGYSVSREKKESFPLTVTSAQKNPTAFYLCASSSDRGDTQYFGPGTRLTVL.

The DNA of the CDR3 is TGTGCCAGCAGGAACCCAGGGGGGAGTGAAGCTTTCTTT. It codes for CASRNPGGSEAFF. The rearrangement links TRBV2 to TRBJ1-1, with 7 bases lining up with TRBD1. The CDR3 totals 13 residues. With V trimmed by 6 bases and J by 7 bases, 8 bases remained unmatched. Germline values: CDR1 SNHLY, CDR2 FYNNEI. The whole variable domain, remainder taken from reference TRBV2 and TRBJ1-1, is EPEVTQTPSHQVTQMGQEVILRCVPISNHLYFYWYRQILGQKVEFLVSFYNNEISEKSEIFDDQFSVERPDGSNFTLKIRSTKLEDSAMYFCASRNPGGSEAFFGQGTRLTVV.